The 14 T cell receptor beta chains presented below share a single source sample, sequenced in a study of T cell responses to AZD1222 COVID-19 vaccine. Method: immunoSEQ multiplex PCR; TCRdb's copy keeps in-frame clones and lacks some. Of tens of thousands of clones listed, roughly 90% were seen once; the top ten hold approximately 2%. The specimen was peripheral blood, collected on day 0 of AZD1222 vaccination. Every receptor here comes from an adult in good health.

The genes are TRBV18 and TRBJ2-7; TRBD1 matches at 8 bases. Germline V gene lookup returns CDR1 KGHSH and CDR2 LQKENI. V lost 5 bases and J lost 0; bases outside the gene matches: 3. The CDR3 consists of 14 residues. The CDR3 is CASSRDRTSYEQYF. The CDR3 region has the DNA TGTGCCAGCTCAAGGGACAGGACCTCCTACGAGCAGTACTTC.

The chain has TRBV6-8 and TRBJ2-1; 10 bases line up with TRBD2. V trimming: 2 bases; J trimming: 5 bases; junction bases outside the gene matches: 15. Germline assignment: CDR1 MNHGY and CDR2 SAAAGT. The CDR3 has 19 residues. DNA of the CDR3: TGTGCCAGCAGTTACGAGGTAGCGGGAGGCCGATCGCCCGACAATGAGCAGTTCTTC. Translation: CASSYEVAGGRSPDNEQFF.

This sequence joins TRBV6-4 and TRBJ1-6; D not resolved. The CDR3 extends over 14 amino acids. Germline loops: CDR1 MRHNA, CDR2 SNTAGT. Trimming pared 2 bases from V and 10 bases from J, leaving 12 bases between. The CDR3 nucleotides are TGTGCCAGCAGTGACGGCAAACGAAGGTCACCCCTCCACTTT. It encodes CASSDGKRRSPLHF.

This chain joins TRBV21-1 and TRBJ2-7; the D call in the table, TRBD2, was not verified against the DNA. TRBV21-1 is a pseudogene segment. The CDR3 length is 15 residues. The CDR3 DNA reads TGTGCCAGCAGCTCAGACTTAGCGGGAGGGTGCGAGCAGTACTTC. Residues: CASSSDLAGGCEQYF.

The rearrangement links TRBV19 to TRBJ1-5; tentative D call: TRBD1 (5 bases). Germline V CDR1 and CDR2: LNHDA, SQIVND (reference sequence). Trimming took off 3 bases at V and 10 bases at J, with 13 bases between the two ends. This CDR3 region has 13 residues. The CDR3: CASSINGQGPQHF. CDR3 DNA: TGTGCCAGTAGTATTAATGGCCAGGGTCCCCAGCATTTT.

This chain links TRBV6-5 with TRBJ2-5; unclear D gene. The CDR3 contains 13 residues. Germline V gene data show CDR1 as MNHEY and CDR2 as SVGAGI. Deletions cut 6 bases from V and 5 bases from J, with 13 bases between. The CDR3 region is CASSVEVLETQYF. The DNA of the CDR3 is TGTGCCAGCAGCGTCGAGGTGTTGGAGACCCAGTACTTC.

V gene TRBV6-2 or TRBV6-3 combines with J gene TRBJ1-2; no reliable D call. CDR3 size: 12 residues. The germline gives CDR1 MNHEY, CDR2 SVGEGT. V was cut by 5 bases and J by 7 bases, with 11 bases left in between. DNA for the CDR3: TGTGCCAGCAGTCCCGGAGGGTTTGGCTACACCTTC. Encoded protein: CASSPGGFGYTF.

The rearrangement joins TRBV28 to TRBJ2-7; D is unresolved. The V and J ends lost 3 bases and 2 bases respectively, with 11 bases between them. The V gene's germline CDR1 is MDHEN and CDR2 SYDVKM. There are 14 residues in the CDR3. As DNA, the CDR3 is TGTGCCAGCAGTTTTGTCCAGAGCCCCTACGAGCAGTACTTC. Protein: CASSFVQSPYEQYF.

This chain's CDR3 is CASSGGPSGDGREQYF. Written as DNA, the CDR3 is TGTGCCAGCAGCGGGGGCCCCAGCGGGGACGGGCGGGAGCAGTACTTC. This sequence joins TRBV5-4 and TRBJ2-7; D might be TRBD2 (7 bases). V was pared by 4 bases and J by 7 bases, with 24 bases between. The CDR3 spans 16 residues. The germline V gene has CDR1 SGHNT and CDR2 YYREEE (reference sequence).

The chain recombines TRBV27 with TRBJ1-4; 7 positions match TRBD1. CDR1 and CDR2 (germline): MNHEY, SMNVEV (reference sequence). V shed 6 bases, J shed 7 bases, and the junction held 8 bases outside the gene matches. The CDR3 length is 14 residues. CDR3 bases: TGTGCCAGCAGCGACGACAGGGTAGTTGAAAAACTGTTTTTT. Protein: CASSDDRVVEKLFF.

The chain combines TRBV20-1 with TRBJ1-6, with D possibly TRBD1 on 6 matching bases. The CDR3 totals 13 residues. CDR1 and CDR2 from the germline V gene are DFQATT and SNEGSKA (reference sequence). Deletions cut 3 bases from V and 7 bases from J, with 10 bases between. CDR3 DNA: TGCAGTGCTAGTGGACAGCAAAATTCACCCCTCCACTTT. Encoded protein: CSASGQQNSPLHF.

V usage is TRBV4-2 and J usage is TRBJ1-3; no clear D. The germline CDR1 and CDR2 sequences are LGHNA and YNFKEQ. CDR3 length equals 14 residues. Trimming pared 1 base from V and 3 bases from J, leaving 7 bases between. The CDR3: CASSQARHGNTIYF. In DNA form, the CDR3 reads TGTGCCAGCAGCCAAGCCCGACATGGAAACACCATATATTTT.

This chain links TRBV2 with TRBJ1-2; no reliable D call. The germline CDR1 and CDR2 sequences are SNHLY and FYNNEI. This CDR3 contains 16 residues. Between the trimmed V and J ends, which lost 4 bases and 8 bases, there was a span of 23 bases. This CDR3 reads CASSGQASNALGGYTF. The CDR3 coding sequence is TGTGCCAGCAGTGGGCAGGCTAGTAACGCTTTGGGCGGCTACACCTTC.

This sequence joins TRBV30 and TRBJ2-1, with unresolved D. The CDR3 length is 15 residues. Germline loops: CDR1 GTSNPN, CDR2 SVGIG (reference sequence). Trimming removed 4 bases at V and 0 bases at J, with 13 bases between. Here the CDR3 DNA reads TGTGCCTGGATAGGCGGCGCCAGCTCCTACAATGAGCAGTTCTTC. Residues: CAWIGGASSYNEQFF.